One T cell receptor (beta chain) is described in this entry. The data were taken from a study of blood T cell repertoires in COVID-19. Study-wide background: Material from acute and convalescent COVID-19 was sourced from the United States, Italy and Spain. T cells, B-cell-depleted T cells, or PBMCs provided the cDNA or gDNA that served as material.

Seattle patients were enrolled during active infection and followed longitudinally. Original methodology: Amplification of reference gene primers provided the estimated nucleated cell counts. The protocol was immunoSEQ multiplex PCR, while the TCRdb copy is restricted to in-frame clones and leaves out a portion. The V and J calls and clone size were taken over from that table, and D and trimming were inferred from the DNA. The table has about 390,000 clones, approximately 87% seen once. Germline V gives CDR1 SGHDN, CDR2 FVKESK. V lost 4 bases, J lost 3 bases, and 12 bases stayed unmatched. CDR3 length: 17 amino acids.

The sequenced material came from peripheral blood. The rearrangement uses TRBV14 and TRBJ1-2; 9 nucleotides line up with TRBD1. This TCR derives from a woman between 55 and 75 years old with COVID-19, enrolled during active disease. The DNA of the CDR3 is TGTGCCAGCAGCCGAGACCTGGGGACAGGGATTGACTATGGCTACACCTTC. Translated: CASSRDLGTGIDYGYTF.